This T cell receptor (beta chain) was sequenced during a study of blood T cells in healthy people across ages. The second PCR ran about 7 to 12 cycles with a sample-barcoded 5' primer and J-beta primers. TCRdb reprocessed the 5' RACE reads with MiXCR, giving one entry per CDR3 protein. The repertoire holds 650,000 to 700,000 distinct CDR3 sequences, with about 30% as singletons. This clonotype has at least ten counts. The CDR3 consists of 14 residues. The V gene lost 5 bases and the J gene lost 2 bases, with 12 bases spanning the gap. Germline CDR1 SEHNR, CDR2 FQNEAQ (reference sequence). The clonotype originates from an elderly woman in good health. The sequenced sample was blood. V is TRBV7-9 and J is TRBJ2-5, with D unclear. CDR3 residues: CASSQSAFQETQYF. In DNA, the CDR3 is TGTGCCAGCAGCCAGAGCGCTTTTCAAGAGACCCAGTACTTC.